This TCR beta chain emerged from a study of radiation and T cells in renal cell carcinoma. Study details: Nephrectomy followed 15 Gy stereotactic body radiation by 4 weeks. Regarding the study as a whole: Pretreatment tumor biopsies were lacking, so baseline clonotypes are unknown.

Sequencing used immunoSEQ multiplex PCR; TCRdb keeps in-frame clones, though not all of them. Here the sample spans over 120,000 clones, around nine tenths being singletons. A word on this clone: What it binds is unknown. The same CDR3 arises from other DNA sequences in this sample as well.

The time point: baseline pretreatment blood. Sample treatment: 15 Gy SBRT to primary tumor, nephrectomy 4 weeks later. Clear cell pathology was present in this patient's renal cell carcinoma. The sample consisted of blood, taken from a patient whose treatment included radiotherapy and nephrectomy. The TCR was taken from a woman between 45 and 65 years old with renal cell carcinoma.

In DNA form, the CDR3 reads TGCAGTGCTCGGGGGAACACTGAAGCTTTCTTT. It encodes CSARGNTEAFF. The V gene is TRBV20-1, the J gene TRBJ1-1; D gene ambiguous. This CDR3 is 11 amino acids long. V lost 5 bases, J lost 1 base, and 5 bases lay in between. CDR1 and CDR2 from the germline V gene are DFQATT and SNEGSKA (reference sequence).